The clone carrying this T cell receptor (beta chain) occurred many times. Germline V gene sequence: CDR1 LGHDT, CDR2 YNNKEL (reference sequence). The CDR3 runs to 16 residues. With V trimmed by 1 base and J by 5 bases, 7 bases remained unmatched. The sample comes from a study of T cells in Graves' hyperthyroidism and ophthalmopathy. Used for diagnoses were clinical symptoms, serum thyroxine and TRAb, thyroid ultrasound and orbital computed tomography. It was RNA transcripts that yielded the amplified TCR beta CDR3 regions. Primed by the HTBI set, a first-round RT-PCR was run on the TCR CDR3. Using its own MiXCR run on the multiplex PCR reads, TCRdb lists one record per CDR3 protein. This table holds over 300,000 distinct CDR3 sequences, approximately 14% found once.

The sequence was collected from a woman aged 40 to 55 with Graves' ophthalmopathy. Sequencing used blood. V and J are TRBV3-1 and TRBJ2-5; 10 bases align to TRBD1. The CDR3 is CASSQAGTGVLETQYF. CDR3 DNA sequence: TGTGCCAGCAGCCAAGCAGGGACAGGGGTCTTGGAGACCCAGTACTTC.